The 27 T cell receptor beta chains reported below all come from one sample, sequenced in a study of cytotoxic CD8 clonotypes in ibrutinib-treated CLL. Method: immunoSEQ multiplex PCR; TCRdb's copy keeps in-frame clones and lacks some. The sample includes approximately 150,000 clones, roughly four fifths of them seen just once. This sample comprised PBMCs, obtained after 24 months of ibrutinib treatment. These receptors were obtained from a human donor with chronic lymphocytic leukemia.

The CDR3 protein is CASSVGSGPMNTEAFF. As DNA, the CDR3 is TGTGCCAGCAGCGTAGGCTCAGGGCCTATGAACACTGAAGCTTTCTTT. The chain combines TRBV9 with TRBJ1-1; D might be TRBD1 (5 bases). The CDR3 runs to 16 residues. V was clipped by 0 bases and J by 0 bases, with 12 bases between them. Germline V gene sequence: CDR1 SGDLS, CDR2 YYNGEE.

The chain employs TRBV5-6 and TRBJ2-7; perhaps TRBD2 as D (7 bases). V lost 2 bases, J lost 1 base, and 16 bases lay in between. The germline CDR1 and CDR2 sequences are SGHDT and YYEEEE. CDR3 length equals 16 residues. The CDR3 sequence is CASSFHTGGLSYEQYF. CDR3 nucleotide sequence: TGTGCCAGCAGCTTTCATACGGGGGGCTTATCCTACGAGCAGTACTTC.

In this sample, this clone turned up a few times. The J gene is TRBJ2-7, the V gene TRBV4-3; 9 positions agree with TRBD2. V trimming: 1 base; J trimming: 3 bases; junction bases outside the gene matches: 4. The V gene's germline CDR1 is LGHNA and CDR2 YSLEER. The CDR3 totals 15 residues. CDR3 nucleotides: TGCGCCAGCAGCCAAGTTGTTAGCGGGAGCTACGAGCAGTACTTC. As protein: CASSQVVSGSYEQYF.

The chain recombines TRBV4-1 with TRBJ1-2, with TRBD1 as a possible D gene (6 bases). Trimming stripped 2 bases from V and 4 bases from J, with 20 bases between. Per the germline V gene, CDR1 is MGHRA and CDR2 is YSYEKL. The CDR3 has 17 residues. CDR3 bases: TGCGCCAGCAGCCAACCACTAGGCCGTGACAGGTCCTATGGCTACACCTTC. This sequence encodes CASSQPLGRDRSYGYTF.

The CDR3 is CASSLVASGSLRRNEQYF. In nucleotides, the CDR3 is TGTGCCAGCAGTTTAGTAGCTAGCGGAAGCTTGCGCCGCAACGAGCAGTACTTC. The chain carries TRBV27 and TRBJ2-7, with 7 bases matching TRBD2. Germline CDR1 MNHEY, CDR2 SMNVEV (reference sequence). There are 18 residues in the CDR3. V shed 2 bases, J shed 5 bases, and the junction held 18 bases outside the gene matches.

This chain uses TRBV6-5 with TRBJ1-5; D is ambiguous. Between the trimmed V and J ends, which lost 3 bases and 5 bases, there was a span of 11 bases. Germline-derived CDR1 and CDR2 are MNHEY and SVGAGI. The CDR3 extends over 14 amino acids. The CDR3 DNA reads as TGTGCCAGCAGTTATACAGACGCGGATCAGCCCCAGCATTTT. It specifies CASSYTDADQPQHF.

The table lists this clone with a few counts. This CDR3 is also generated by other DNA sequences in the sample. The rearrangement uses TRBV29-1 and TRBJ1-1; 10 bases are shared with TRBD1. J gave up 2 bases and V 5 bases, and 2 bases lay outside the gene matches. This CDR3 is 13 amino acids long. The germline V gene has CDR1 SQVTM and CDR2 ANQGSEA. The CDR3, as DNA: TGCAGCGTTAGGACAGGGGGAAACACTGAAGCTTTCTTT. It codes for CSVRTGGNTEAFF.

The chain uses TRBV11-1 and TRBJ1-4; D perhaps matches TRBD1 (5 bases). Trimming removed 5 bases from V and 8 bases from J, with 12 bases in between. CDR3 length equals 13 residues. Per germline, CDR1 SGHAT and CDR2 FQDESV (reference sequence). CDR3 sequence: CASSPGLGEKLFF. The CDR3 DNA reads TGTGCCAGCAGCCCGGGGCTGGGGGAAAAACTGTTTTTT.

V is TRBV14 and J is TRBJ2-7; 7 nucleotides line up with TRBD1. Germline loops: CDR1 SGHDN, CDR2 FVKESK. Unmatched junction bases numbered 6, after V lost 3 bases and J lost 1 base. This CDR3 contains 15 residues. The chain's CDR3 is CASSHPGQRSYEQYF. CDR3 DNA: TGTGCCAGCAGCCACCCGGGACAGAGATCCTACGAGCAGTACTTC.

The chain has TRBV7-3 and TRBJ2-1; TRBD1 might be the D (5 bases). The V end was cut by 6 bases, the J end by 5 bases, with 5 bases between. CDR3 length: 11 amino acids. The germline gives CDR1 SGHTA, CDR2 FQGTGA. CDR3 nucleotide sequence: TGTGCCAGCAGAGGGGACAATGAGCAGTTCTTC. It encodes CASRGDNEQFF.

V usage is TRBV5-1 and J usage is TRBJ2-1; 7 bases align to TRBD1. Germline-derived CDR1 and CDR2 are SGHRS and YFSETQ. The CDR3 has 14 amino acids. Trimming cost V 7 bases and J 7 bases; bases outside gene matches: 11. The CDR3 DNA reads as TGCGCCAGCTTTCCGACAGGGAATAGAAATGAGCAGTTCTTC. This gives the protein CASFPTGNRNEQFF. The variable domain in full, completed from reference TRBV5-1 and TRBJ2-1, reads KAGVTQTPRYLIKTRGQQVTLSCSPISGHRSVSWYQQTPGQGLQFLFEYFSETQRNKGNFPGRFSGRQFSNSRSEMNVSTLELGDSALYLCASFPTGNRNEQFFGPGTRLTVL.

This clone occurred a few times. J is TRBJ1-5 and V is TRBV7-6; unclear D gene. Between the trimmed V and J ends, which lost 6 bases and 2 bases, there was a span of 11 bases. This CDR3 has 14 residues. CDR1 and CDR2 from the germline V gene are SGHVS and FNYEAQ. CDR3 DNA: TGTGCCAGCAGTAGCGCAGGAGGCAATCAGCCCCAGCATTTT. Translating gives CASSSAGGNQPQHF.

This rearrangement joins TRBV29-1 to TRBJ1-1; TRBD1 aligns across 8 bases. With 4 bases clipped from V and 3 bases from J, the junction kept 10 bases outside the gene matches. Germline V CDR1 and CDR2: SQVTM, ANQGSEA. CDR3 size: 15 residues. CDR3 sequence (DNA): TGCAGCGTTGGGGGCCGCGGGACAGGTGACACTGAAGCTTTCTTT. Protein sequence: CSVGGRGTGDTEAFF.

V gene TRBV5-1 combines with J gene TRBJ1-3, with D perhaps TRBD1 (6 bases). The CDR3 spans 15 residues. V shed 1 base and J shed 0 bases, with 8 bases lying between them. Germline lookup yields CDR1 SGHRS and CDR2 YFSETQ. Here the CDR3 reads CASSLQGISGNTIYF. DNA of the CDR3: TGCGCCAGCAGCTTGCAGGGGATCTCTGGAAACACCATATATTTT.

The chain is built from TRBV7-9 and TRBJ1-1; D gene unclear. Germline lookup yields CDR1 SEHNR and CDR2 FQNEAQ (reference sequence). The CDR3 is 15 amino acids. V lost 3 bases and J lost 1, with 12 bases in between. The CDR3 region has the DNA TGTGCCAGCAGCTTCACCTGGGAGTCGAACACTGAAGCTTTCTTT. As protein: CASSFTWESNTEAFF. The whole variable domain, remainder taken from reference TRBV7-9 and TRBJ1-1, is DTGVSQNPRHKITKRGQNVTFRCDPISEHNRLYWYRQTLGQGPEFLTYFQNEAQLEKSRLLSDRFSAERPKGSFSTLEIQRTEQGDSAMYLCASSFTWESNTEAFFGQGTRLTVV.

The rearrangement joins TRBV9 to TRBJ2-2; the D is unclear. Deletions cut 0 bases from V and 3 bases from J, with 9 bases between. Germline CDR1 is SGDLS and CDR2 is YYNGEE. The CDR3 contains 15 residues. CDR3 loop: CASSVGVGHTGELFF. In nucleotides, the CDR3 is TGTGCCAGCAGCGTAGGTGTAGGGCACACCGGGGAGCTGTTTTTT.

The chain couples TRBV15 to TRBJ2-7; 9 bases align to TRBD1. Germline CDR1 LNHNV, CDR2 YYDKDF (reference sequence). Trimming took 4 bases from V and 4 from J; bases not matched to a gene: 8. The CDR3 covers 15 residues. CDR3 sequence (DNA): TGTGCCACCAGCATGAACCCGGGACAGGGATACGAGCAGTACTTC. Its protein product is CATSMNPGQGYEQYF.

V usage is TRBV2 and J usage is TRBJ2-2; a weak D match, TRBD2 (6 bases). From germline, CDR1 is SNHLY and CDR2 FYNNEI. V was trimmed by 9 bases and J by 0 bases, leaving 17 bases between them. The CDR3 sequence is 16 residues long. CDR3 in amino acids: CASSLASLSNTGELFF. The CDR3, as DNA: TGTGCCAGTTCGCTAGCGAGCCTTTCGAACACCGGGGAGCTGTTTTTT. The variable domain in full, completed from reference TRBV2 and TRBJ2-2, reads EPEVTQTPSHQVTQMGQEVILRCVPISNHLYFYWYRQILGQKVEFLVSFYNNEISEKSEIFDDQFSVERPDGSNFTLKIRSTKLEDSAMYFCASSLASLSNTGELFFGEGSRLTVL.

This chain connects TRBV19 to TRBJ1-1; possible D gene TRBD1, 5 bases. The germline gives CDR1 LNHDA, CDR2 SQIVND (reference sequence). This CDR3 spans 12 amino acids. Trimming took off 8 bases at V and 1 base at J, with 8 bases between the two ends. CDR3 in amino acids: CASGQGNTEAFF. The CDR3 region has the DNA TGTGCCAGTGGCCAGGGGAACACTGAAGCTTTCTTT. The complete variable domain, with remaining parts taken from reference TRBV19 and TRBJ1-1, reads DGGITQSPKYLFRKEGQNVTLSCEQNLNHDAMYWYRQDPGQGLRLIYYSQIVNDFQKGDIAEGYSVSREKKESFPLTVTSAQKNPTAFYLCASGQGNTEAFFGQGTRLTVV.

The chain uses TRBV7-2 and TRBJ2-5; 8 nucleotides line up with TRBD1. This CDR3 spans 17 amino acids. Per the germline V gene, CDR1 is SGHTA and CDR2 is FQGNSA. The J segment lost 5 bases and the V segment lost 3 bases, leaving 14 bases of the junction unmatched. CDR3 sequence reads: CASSFAPTGGGGETQYF. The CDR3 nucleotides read TGTGCCAGCAGCTTTGCCCCCACAGGGGGTGGAGGGGAGACCCAGTACTTC. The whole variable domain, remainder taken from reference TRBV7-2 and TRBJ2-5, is GAGVSQSPSNKVTEKGKDVELRCDPISGHTALYWYRQSLGQGLEFLIYFQGNSAPDKSGLPSDRFSAERTGGSVSTLTIQRTQQEDSAVYLCASSFAPTGGGGETQYFGPGTRLLVL.

As DNA, the CDR3 is TGCGCCAGCAGCCAGGCCGGGACTAGAGTCGGCAATGAGCAGTTCTTC. This codes for CASSQAGTRVGNEQFF. This sequence joins TRBV4-3 and TRBJ2-1; TRBD2 matches at 8 bases. This CDR3 contains 16 residues. With 3 bases clipped from V and 6 bases from J, the junction kept 10 bases outside the gene matches. Germline V gene data show CDR1 as LGHNA and CDR2 as YSLEER.

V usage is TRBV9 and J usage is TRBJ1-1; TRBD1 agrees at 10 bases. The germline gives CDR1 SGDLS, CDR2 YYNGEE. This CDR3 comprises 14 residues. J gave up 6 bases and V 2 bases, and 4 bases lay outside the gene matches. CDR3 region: CASSVRQGAAEAFF. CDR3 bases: TGTGCCAGCAGCGTCCGACAGGGGGCCGCTGAAGCTTTCTTT.

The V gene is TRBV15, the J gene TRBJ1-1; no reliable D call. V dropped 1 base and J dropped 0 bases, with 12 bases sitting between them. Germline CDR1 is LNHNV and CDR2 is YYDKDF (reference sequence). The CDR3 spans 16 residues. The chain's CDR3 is CATSRGRVGLNTEAFF. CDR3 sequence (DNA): TGTGCCACCAGCAGAGGTCGAGTCGGATTGAACACTGAAGCTTTCTTT.

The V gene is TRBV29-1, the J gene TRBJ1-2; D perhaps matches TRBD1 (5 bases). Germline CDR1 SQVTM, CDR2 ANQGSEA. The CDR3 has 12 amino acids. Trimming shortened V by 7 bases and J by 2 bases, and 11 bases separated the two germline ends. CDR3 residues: CSGSGQNYGYTF. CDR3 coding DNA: TGCAGCGGCTCGGGGCAGAACTATGGCTACACCTTC.

The DNA of the CDR3 is TGTGCCAGCAGCTTAGCTTTCTACGAGCAGTACTTC. Its translation is CASSLAFYEQYF. J is TRBJ2-7 and V is TRBV7-9; no firm D call. V was pared by 0 bases and J by 3 bases, with 3 bases between. The germline CDR1 and CDR2 sequences are SEHNR and FQNEAQ (reference sequence). The CDR3 totals 12 residues.

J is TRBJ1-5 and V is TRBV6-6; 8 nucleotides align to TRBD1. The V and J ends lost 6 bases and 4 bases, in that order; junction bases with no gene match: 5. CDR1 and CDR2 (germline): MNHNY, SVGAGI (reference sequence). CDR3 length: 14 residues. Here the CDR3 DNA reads TGTGCCAGCAGCTGGGACAGGTTAAATCAGCCCCAGCATTTT. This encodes CASSWDRLNQPQHF.

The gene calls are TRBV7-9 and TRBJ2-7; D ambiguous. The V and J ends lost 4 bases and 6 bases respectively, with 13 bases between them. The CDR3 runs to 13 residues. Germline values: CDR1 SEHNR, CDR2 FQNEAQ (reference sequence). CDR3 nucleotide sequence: TGTGCCAGCAGCTCCTGGACGGCCAGCGAGCAGTACTTC. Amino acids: CASSSWTASEQYF.